The clone carrying this TCR beta chain was seen at least ten times. What it binds is unknown. The study profiled TCR beta VDJ and CDR3 using genomic DNA as template. TCRdb reanalysed the reads using MiXCR and keeps one entry per CDR3 protein. The table lists hundreds of thousands of distinct CDR3 sequences, about 56% of them singletons. With V trimmed by 3 bases and J by 5 bases, 6 bases remained unmatched. This CDR3 spans 14 amino acids. Germline CDR1 and CDR2: SQVTM and ANQGSEA. The data stem from a study of CD8+CD57+ T cells in acquired aplastic anemia. Background on the study: Sorted cells (CD4+ and CD8+) yielded DNA amounts that averaged approximately 3.2 ug. Study outcomes and limitations: The study identified under 30 CD8+ CDR3 sequences shared by patients and controls. Controls did not differ significantly from patients in CD8+ Simpson's diversity.

The sequence was collected from a human donor with severe aplastic anemia or a healthy control (not recorded which). This sequence joins TRBV29-1 and TRBJ2-3, with TRBD1 matching over 9 bases. Source material: sorted CD4+, CD8+, or CD8+CD57+ T cells (not recorded which) from PBMCs. CDR3 DNA sequence: TGCAGCGTTGAGAGGACAGGGGTGATAGATACGCAGTATTTT. Protein sequence: CSVERTGVIDTQYF.